This is a list of T cell receptor beta chains from one sample in a study of T-cell reconstitution after alpha-beta-depleted transplantation in children. TCRdb re-analysed the PCR reads in MiXCR, keeping a single row per CDR3 protein. The sample carries hundreds of thousands of distinct CDR3 sequences, about 26% recorded once. The sequences come from PBMCs, collected before TCRalphabeta/CD19-depleted stem cell transplant. The origin of the receptors is a girl aged 2 to 10 with Fanconi anemia, due to receive a stem cell transplant. The CDR3 runs from the conserved cysteine through the conserved F or W. D genes are given only for firm matches. Clone size is not always given. Where it is, it says once, few, many or a class for expanded clones.

TRBJ2-7	TRBD1	many	TRBV20-1	TGCAGTGTGGCCCGGACAGGACTCTACGAGCAGTACTTC	CSVARTGLYEQYF
TRBJ2-1	TRBD2	few	TRBV20-1	TGCAGTGCTGCTAGCGGGGGGGCCGGGAATGAGCAGTTCTTC	CSAASGGAGNEQFF
TRBJ2-1	NA	many	TRBV29-1	TGCAGCGTCCGCGACAGGTTAGGTGTCGATGAGCAGTTCTTC	CSVRDRLGVDEQFF
TRBJ2-5	NA	many	TRBV29-1	TGCAGCGTGTTGGGTCAGGTAGGGACCCAGTACTTC	CSVLGQVGTQYF
TRBJ2-1	NA	few	TRBV10-3	TGTGCCATCAAGGAGACCTTCAGCTCCTACAATGAGCAGTTCTTC	CAIKETFSSYNEQFF
TRBJ2-3	TRBD2	few	TRBV20-1	TGCAGTGCTACACGACTAGCCACAGATACGCAGTATTTT	CSATRLATDTQYF
TRBJ1-1	TRBD1	many	TRBV28	TGTGCCAGCAGTCCCGGGACAGCCGGAGCTTTCTTT	CASSPGTAGAFF
TRBJ1-2	NA	many	TRBV5-6	TGTGCCAGCAGCTTGGGGAACTATGGCTACACCTTC	CASSLGNYGYTF
TRBJ2-1	NA	NA	TRBV1	TGTACCAGCTGTTTAGAGGGGGAGCAGTTCTTC	CTSCLEGEQFF
TRBJ2-7	NA	many	TRBV7-2	TGTGCCAGCAGCTTAGTGCCATACGAGCAGTACTTC	CASSLVPYEQYF
TRBJ1-5	TRBD1	NA	TRBV7-9	TGTGCCAGCAGCTTAGAGGGACAGCTGAACAATCAGCCCCAGCATTTT	CASSLEGQLNNQPQHF
TRBJ2-7	NA	few	TRBV7-3	TGTGCCAGCAGTCGAGGGCATGCCTACGAGCAGTACTTC	CASSRGHAYEQYF
TRBJ2-3	TRBD2	few	TRBV20-1	TGCAGTGCCCTAGCGGGGGGCAATGAGTATTTT	CSALAGGNEYF
TRBJ2-7	NA	many	TRBV18	TGTGCCAGCTCACCATCCCTCTACGAGCAGTACTTC	CASSPSLYEQYF
TRBJ2-5	TRBD2	many	TRBV6-5	TGTGCCAGCATCGACCTTAGCGGGATGGAGACCCAGTACTTC	CASIDLSGMETQYF
TRBJ2-1	NA	NA	TRBV6-1	TGTGCCAGCAGTGCCCACAGATACTCCCTCAATGAGCAGTTCTTC	CASSAHRYSLNEQFF
TRBJ2-1	NA	once	TRBV2	TGTGCCAGCAGTGCCCATTTCAGAGGGGAGCAGTTCTTC	CASSAHFRGEQFF
TRBJ2-3	TRBD2	few	TRBV20-1	TGCAGTGCCTCCGGGACTAGCGGGGTGAGCACAGATACGCAGTATTTT	CSASGTSGVSTDTQYF
TRBJ2-7	NA	NA	TRBV29-1	TGCAGCGTTGAAACGGGGACAACCTCCTACGAGCAGTACTTC	CSVETGTTSYEQYF
TRBJ1-5	NA	NA	TRBV20-1	TGCAGTGCAAAGACAGAAACAAATCAGCCCCAGCATTTT	CSAKTETNQPQHF
TRBJ2-1	NA	NA	TRBV20-1	TGCAGTCCTCAGATGGTTGTGAATGAGCAGTTCTTC	CSPQMVVNEQFF
TRBJ1-2	TRBD1	many	TRBV9	TGTGCCAGCAGCATATTTCGGACAGGGCGCTCCCCTATGGGCTACACCTTC	CASSIFRTGRSPMGYTF
TRBJ2-1	TRBD2	NA	TRBV29-1	TGCAGCGCTGGAGCTCCCTCGGGACTAGCGGGAGCCAATGAGCAGTTCTTC	CSAGAPSGLAGANEQFF
TRBJ2-7	NA	many	TRBV29-1	TGCAGCGTTCAAGACAGACGACAAAACTCCTACGAGCAGTACTTC	CSVQDRRQNSYEQYF
TRBJ2-3	TRBD2	NA	TRBV12-3/TRBV12-4	TGTGCCACCGGGACTAGCGGGAGTGCAGATACGCAGTATTTT	CATGTSGSADTQYF
TRBJ2-1	NA	many	TRBV29-1	TGCAGCGTCATTGAGGGGAACTACAATGAGCAGTTCTTC	CSVIEGNYNEQFF
TRBJ2-2	NA	few	TRBV20-1	TGCAGTGCTAATCAGGGCTACACCGGGGAGCTGTTTTTT	CSANQGYTGELFF
TRBJ2-1	TRBD2	NA	TRBV12-3/TRBV12-4	TGTGCCAGCAGTTCTGACAGCCTAGCGGGGGGTCTGAAGTCCTACTACAATGAGCAGTTCTTC	CASSSDSLAGGLKSYYNEQFF
TRBJ2-1	TRBD2	few	TRBV20-1	TGCAGTGCTCCAGGACTAGCGGGAAGCAATGAGCAGTTCTTC	CSAPGLAGSNEQFF
TRBJ2-7	TRBD2	NA	TRBV23-1	TGCGCCAGCAGTCACGCTGGGACTAGCTACGAGCAGTACTTC	CASSHAGTSYEQYF
TRBJ2-7	NA	NA	TRBV28	TGTGCCAGCAGTAGAGGTGACAAATTCGCGTACGAGCAGTACTTC	CASSRGDKFAYEQYF
TRBJ2-3	NA	NA	TRBV23-1	TGCGCCAGCAGTCAAGATAGCCCAGATACGCAGTATTTT	CASSQDSPDTQYF
TRBJ2-1	TRBD2	few	TRBV20-1	TGCAGTGCTAGACCTATAGCGGGGATCTCCTACAATGAGCAGTTCTTC	CSARPIAGISYNEQFF
TRBJ2-2	TRBD2	few	TRBV20-1	TGCAGTGCTAGACTAGCGGGAGCTTTGTCCGGGGAGCTGTTTTTT	CSARLAGALSGELFF
TRBJ2-7	NA	few	TRBV28	TGTGCCAGCAGCAACTTACAGGGAAGGTTCTACGAGCAGTACTTC	CASSNLQGRFYEQYF
TRBJ2-3	TRBD2	many	TRBV6-5	TGTGCCAGCAGCCTGACTAGCGGCACAGATACGCAGTATTTT	CASSLTSGTDTQYF
TRBJ2-5	NA	many	TRBV12-3/TRBV12-4	TGTGCCAGCAGGGGGGAGTACCAAGAGACCCAGTACTTC	CASRGEYQETQYF
TRBJ2-7	NA	few	TRBV7-9	TGTGCCAGCAGCTTAGCCAGGGGCGCCTACGAGCAGTACTTC	CASSLARGAYEQYF
TRBJ2-1	TRBD1	many	TRBV24-1	TGTGCCACCAGTGTCGTCGACAGGGGGCTAAGATTAAGCTCCTACAATGAGCAGTTCTTC	CATSVVDRGLRLSSYNEQFF
TRBJ1-5	NA	NA	TRBV2	TGTGCCAGCAGGGAAGTCAAGAATCAGCCCCAGCATTTT	CASREVKNQPQHF
TRBJ2-5	TRBD2	many	TRBV20-1	TGCAGTGCTAGAGTGGGACTAGAGGGGACCCAGTACTTC	CSARVGLEGTQYF
TRBJ2-1	TRBD1	many	TRBV29-1	TGCAGCGTTGAACCCCTTAGACAGGGGGCAGGTGAGCAGTTCTTC	CSVEPLRQGAGEQFF
TRBJ2-3	TRBD2	many	TRBV6-5	TGTGCCAGCAGTTACTGGTCTAGCGGGGTTAGCACAGATACGCAGTATTTT	CASSYWSSGVSTDTQYF
TRBJ1-1	TRBD1	few	TRBV6-4	TGTGCCAGCAGTGAAGACAGGGAGGACACTGAAGCTTTCTTT	CASSEDREDTEAFF
TRBJ2-2	NA	NA	TRBV10-2	TGCGCCAGCAGTCTCCGGAACCCTAACACCGGGGAGCTGTTTTTT	CASSLRNPNTGELFF
TRBJ2-7	NA	many	TRBV4-2	TGTGCCAGCAGCCTCTCGACAGGATCCTACGAGCAGTACTTC	CASSLSTGSYEQYF
TRBJ2-7	NA	NA	TRBV7-2	TGTGCCAGCAGCTTAGTGGGCAGGTCCTACGAGCAGTACTTC	CASSLVGRSYEQYF
TRBJ2-3	TRBD2	NA	TRBV13	TGTGCCAGCAGCTTTGTCAGCGGGAACACAGATACGCAGTATTTT	CASSFVSGNTDTQYF
TRBJ1-2	TRBD1	many	TRBV20-1	TGCAGTGCTAGGGACAGGGTGGAGTATGGCTACACCTTC	CSARDRVEYGYTF
TRBJ1-1	NA	many	TRBV29-1	TGCAGCGTTGAAGAGAGGAACACTGAAGCTTTCTTT	CSVEERNTEAFF
TRBJ1-2	TRBD1	few	TRBV29-1	TGCAGCGTGGAGACAGGGGGCGGCTATGGCTACACCTTC	CSVETGGGYGYTF
TRBJ2-7	TRBD2	NA	TRBV20-1	TGCAGTGCCCGACTAGCGGGAGAGTGGGACGAGCAGTACTTC	CSARLAGEWDEQYF
TRBJ2-7	NA	many	TRBV12-3/TRBV12-4	TGTGCCAGCAGTTTAGTCAGGGGACTACGCTACGAGCAGTACTTC	CASSLVRGLRYEQYF
TRBJ1-2	NA	many	TRBV4-2	TGTGCCAGCAGCCAGCATCAGGACTTGGCTGGCTACACCTTC	CASSQHQDLAGYTF
TRBJ2-1	NA	NA	TRBV28	TGTGCCAGCAGTTTAATAGCGACAGAGTCCTACAATGAGCAGTTCTTC	CASSLIATESYNEQFF
TRBJ2-3	NA	many	TRBV6-6	TGTGCCAGCAGCTTTAGCGAAAATACGCAGTATTTT	CASSFSENTQYF
TRBJ2-3	NA	once	TRBV20-1	TGCAGTGCTAGTGGAGATACGCAGTATTTT	CSASGDTQYF
TRBJ2-1	NA	NA	TRBV20-1	TGCAGTGCTAGACCGAAAGCACCGGGACCACCGAATGAGCAGTTCTTC	CSARPKAPGPPNEQFF
TRBJ1-2	NA	few	TRBV6-5	TGTGCCAGCAGTTATCAGGAGACTACCTATGGCTACACCTTC	CASSYQETTYGYTF
TRBJ1-6	TRBD1	many	TRBV29-1	TGCAGCGTGCAGGGGGCGGATAATTCACCCCTCCACTTT	CSVQGADNSPLHF